This T cell receptor (beta chain) came from a study of T cell responses to AZD1222 COVID-19 vaccine. Broader study findings: Spike-wide vaccine-associated CD4 TCRs dominated at 160-218 and 743-854. Baseline seropositives among AZD1222 recipients totaled only 6 or 7.

Assay used: immunoSEQ multiplex PCR; TCRdb lists only in-frame clones, some missing. This table holds about 81,000 clones, approximately 85% found once. On this clone itself: Antigen specificity is unknown.

V was trimmed by 0 bases and J by 8 bases, leaving 10 bases between them. Per germline, CDR1 SGHVS and CDR2 FQNEAQ. The CDR3 is made up of 13 amino acids. The receptor was derived from an adult who received the AZD1222 COVID-19 vaccine. The source was peripheral blood, collected 28 days after the second AZD1222 dose. The rearrangement joins TRBV7-8 to TRBJ1-1; the D is unclear. In nucleotides, the CDR3 is TGTGCCAGCAGCTTAGCGGGTGGCGAAGAAGCTTTCTTT. It yields the protein CASSLAGGEEAFF.